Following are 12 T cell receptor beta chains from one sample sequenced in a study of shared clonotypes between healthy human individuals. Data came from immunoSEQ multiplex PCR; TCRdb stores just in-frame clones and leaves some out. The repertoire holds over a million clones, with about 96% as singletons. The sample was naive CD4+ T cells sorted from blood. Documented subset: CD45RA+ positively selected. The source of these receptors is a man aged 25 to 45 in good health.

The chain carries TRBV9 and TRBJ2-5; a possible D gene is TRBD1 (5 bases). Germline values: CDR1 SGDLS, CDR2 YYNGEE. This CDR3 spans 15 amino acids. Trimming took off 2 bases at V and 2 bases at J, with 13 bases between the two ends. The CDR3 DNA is TGTGCCAGCAGCGTTGTTACAGGCCCGCAAGAGACCCAGTACTTC. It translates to CASSVVTGPQETQYF.

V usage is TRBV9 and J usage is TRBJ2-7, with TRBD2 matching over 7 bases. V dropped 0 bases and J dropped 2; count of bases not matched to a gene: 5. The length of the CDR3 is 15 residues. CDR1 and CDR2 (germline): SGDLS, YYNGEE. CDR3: CASSVASGTPYEQYF. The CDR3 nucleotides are TGTGCCAGCAGCGTAGCCAGCGGGACCCCCTACGAGCAGTACTTC.

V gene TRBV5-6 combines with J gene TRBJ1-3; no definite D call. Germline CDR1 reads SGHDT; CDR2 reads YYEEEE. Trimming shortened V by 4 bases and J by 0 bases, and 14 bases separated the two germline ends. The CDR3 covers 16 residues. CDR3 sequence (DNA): TGTGCCAGCAGCCCGACTCCAAATTACTCTGGAAACACCATATATTTT. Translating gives CASSPTPNYSGNTIYF. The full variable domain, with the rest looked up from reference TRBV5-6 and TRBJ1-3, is DAGVTQSPTHLIKTRGQQVTLRCSPKSGHDTVSWYQQALGQGPQFIFQYYEEEERQRGNFPDRFSGHQFPNYSSELNVNALLLGDSALYLCASSPTPNYSGNTIYFGEGSWLTVV.

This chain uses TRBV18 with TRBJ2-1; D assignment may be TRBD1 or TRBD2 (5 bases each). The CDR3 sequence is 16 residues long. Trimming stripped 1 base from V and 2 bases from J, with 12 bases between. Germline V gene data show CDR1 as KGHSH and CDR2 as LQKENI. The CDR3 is CASSPLGVGAYNEQFF. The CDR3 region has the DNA TGTGCCAGCTCACCACTGGGGGTGGGGGCCTACAATGAGCAGTTCTTC.

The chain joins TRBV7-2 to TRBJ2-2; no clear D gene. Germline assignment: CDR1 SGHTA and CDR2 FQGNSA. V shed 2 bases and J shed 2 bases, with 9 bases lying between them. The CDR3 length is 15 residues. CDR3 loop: CASSLTAGNTGELFF. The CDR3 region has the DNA TGTGCCAGCAGCTTAACGGCAGGAAACACCGGGGAGCTGTTTTTT.

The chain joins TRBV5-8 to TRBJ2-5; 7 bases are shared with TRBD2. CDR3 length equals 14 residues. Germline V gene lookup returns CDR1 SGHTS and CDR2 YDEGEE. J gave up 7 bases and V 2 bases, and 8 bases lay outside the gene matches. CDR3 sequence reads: CASSFQRDLVTQYF. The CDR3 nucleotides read TGTGCCAGCAGCTTCCAGCGGGATTTGGTGACCCAGTACTTC.

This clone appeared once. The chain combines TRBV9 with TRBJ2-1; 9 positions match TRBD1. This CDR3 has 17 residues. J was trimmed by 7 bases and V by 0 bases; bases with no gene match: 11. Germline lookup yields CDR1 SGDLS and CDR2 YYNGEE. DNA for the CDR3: TGTGCCAGCAGCGTAGGGGTCGGGACAGGGAATGTTAATGAGCAGTTCTTC. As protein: CASSVGVGTGNVNEQFF. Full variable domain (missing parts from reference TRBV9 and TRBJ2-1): DSGVTQTPKHLITATGQRVTLRCSPRSGDLSVYWYQQSLDQGLQFLIQYYNGEERAKGNILERFSAQQFPDLHSELNLSSLELGDSALYFCASSVGVGTGNVNEQFFGPGTRLTVL.

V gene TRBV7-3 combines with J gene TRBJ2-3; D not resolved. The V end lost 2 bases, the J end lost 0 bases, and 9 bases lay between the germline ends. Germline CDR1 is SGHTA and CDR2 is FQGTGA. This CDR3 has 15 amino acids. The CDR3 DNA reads TGTGCCAGCAGCTTAGTGGGTACTAGCACAGATACGCAGTATTTT. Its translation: CASSLVGTSTDTQYF.

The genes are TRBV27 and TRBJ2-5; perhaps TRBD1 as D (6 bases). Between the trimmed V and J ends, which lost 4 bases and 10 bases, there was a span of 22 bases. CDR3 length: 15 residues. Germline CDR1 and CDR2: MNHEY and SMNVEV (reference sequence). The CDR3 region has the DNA TGTGCCAGCAGTTCGCGCCGGGACAAAACAAAACTCCAGTACTTC. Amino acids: CASSSRRDKTKLQYF.

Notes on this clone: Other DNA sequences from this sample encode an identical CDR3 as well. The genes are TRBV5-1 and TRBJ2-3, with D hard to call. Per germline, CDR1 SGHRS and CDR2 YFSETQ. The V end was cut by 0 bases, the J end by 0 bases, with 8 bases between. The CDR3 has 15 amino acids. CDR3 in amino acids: CASSLVGTSTDTQYF. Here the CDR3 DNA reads TGCGCCAGCAGCTTGGTGGGAACTAGCACAGATACGCAGTATTTT.

DNA for the CDR3: TGCGCCAGCAGCTTGAGGCACCCCTCCTACGAGCAGTACTTC. Its protein product is CASSLRHPSYEQYF. This chain connects TRBV5-1 to TRBJ2-7; D not certain. Germline loops: CDR1 SGHRS, CDR2 YFSETQ. V lost 1 base to trimming and J lost 0 bases, with 8 bases between them. The CDR3 has 14 amino acids.

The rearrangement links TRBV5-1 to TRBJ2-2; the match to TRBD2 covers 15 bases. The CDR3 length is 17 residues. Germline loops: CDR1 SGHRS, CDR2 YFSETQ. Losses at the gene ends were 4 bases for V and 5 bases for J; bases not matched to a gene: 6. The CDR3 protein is CASSPGLAGGQTGELFF. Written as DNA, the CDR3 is TGCGCCAGCAGCCCGGGACTAGCGGGAGGTCAAACCGGGGAGCTGTTTTTT. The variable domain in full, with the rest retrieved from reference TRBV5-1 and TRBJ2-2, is KAGVTQTPRYLIKTRGQQVTLSCSPISGHRSVSWYQQTPGQGLQFLFEYFSETQRNKGNFPGRFSGRQFSNSRSEMNVSTLELGDSALYLCASSPGLAGGQTGELFFGEGSRLTVL.